The rows below give T cell receptor beta chains drawn from one sample of a study of blood T cell repertoires in COVID-19. Measured with immunoSEQ multiplex PCR; TCRdb has only the in-frame clones, and not every one. In the table there are about 210,000 clones, almost 85% of which are singletons. Sequences were obtained from peripheral blood. These receptor sequences come from a middle-aged woman with acute or convalescent COVID-19. CDR3s include the opening cysteine and the closing phenylalanine or tryptophan. D genes are given only for firm matches. The size entry is marked missing in some rows and otherwise reads once, few, many or a size class.

>TRBD1|TRBV7-2|TRBJ2-7|NA|17
TGTGCCAGCAGCTTAGCGCCCACAGGGGCAAAAGGCTACGAGCAGTACTTC
CASSLAPTGAKGYEQYF
>NA|TRBV7-9|TRBJ2-1|NA|15
TGTGCCAGCAGCTTAGGACTCAGCTCCTACAATGAGCAGTTCTTC
CASSLGLSSYNEQFF
>TRBD2|TRBV27|TRBJ2-1|NA|18
TGTGCCAGCAGTTTATCACTAGCGGGAGGGTCCTCCTACAATGAGCAGTTCTTC
CASSLSLAGGSSYNEQFF
>NA|TRBV7-2|TRBJ2-1|NA|15
TGTGCCAGCAGCTTTCGGGAGATGGGGAACAATGAGCAGTTCTTC
CASSFREMGNNEQFF
>NA|TRBV6-5|TRBJ1-1|NA|14
TGTGCCAGCAGTTATAGGTCCCCGGGGACTGAAGCTTTCTTT
CASSYRSPGTEAFF
>TRBD1|TRBV29-1|TRBJ2-1|NA|14
TGCAGCGCCTTCACAGGGGGCAAAAGGAATGAGCAGTTCTTC
CSAFTGGKRNEQFF
>NA|TRBV18|TRBJ2-7|NA|12
TGTGCCAGCTCACCAGAGGGTTACGAGCAGTACTTC
CASSPEGYEQYF
>TRBD1|TRBV7-8|TRBJ1-2|NA|15
TGTGCCAGCAGCTTGTTACGGGACAGTAACTATGGCTACACCTTC
CASSLLRDSNYGYTF
>TRBD1|TRBV5-8|TRBJ1-1|NA|15
TGTGCCAGCAGCGCCCGACAGGGGAGGGACACTGAAGCTTTCTTT
CASSARQGRDTEAFF
>NA|TRBV6-5|TRBJ2-3|NA|13
TGTGCCAGCGCCGGGACAACCACAGATACGCAGTATTTT
CASAGTTTDTQYF
>TRBD2|TRBV13|TRBJ2-7|NA|15
TGTGCCAGCAGCTTAGGGGGACTAGCGGTATACGAGCAGTACTTC
CASSLGGLAVYEQYF
>NA|TRBV11-2|TRBJ1-1|few|15
TGTGCCAGCAGCTTACCACAGGGCTTTGTCACTGAAGCTTTCTTT
CASSLPQGFVTEAFF
>TRBD1|TRBV24-1|TRBJ2-3|NA|16
TGTGCCACCAGTGCCCACAGGGGCAAAGGCACAGATACGCAGTATTTT
CATSAHRGKGTDTQYF
>NA|TRBV7-2|TRBJ2-3|NA|15
TGTGCCAGCAGCTTAAAGGAACGGGGCACAGATACGCAGTATTTT
CASSLKERGTDTQYF
>NA|TRBV10-3|TRBJ1-5|NA|14
TGTGCCATCTCAAGCGAGATTAAGGATCAGCCCCAGCATTTT
CAISSEIKDQPQHF
>TRBD1|TRBV5-1|TRBJ2-3|NA|14
TGCGCCAGCAGGCGGACAGGGGACACAGATACGCAGTATTTT
CASRRTGDTDTQYF
>NA|TRBV30|TRBJ1-2|NA|12
TGTGCCTGGGGAAAAGCAGCAGGGGGCTACACCTTC
CAWGKAAGGYTF
>NA|TRBV30|TRBJ1-1|NA|14
TGTGCCTGGAGTGTCCCAGAATCTAGCACTGAAGCTTTCTTT
CAWSVPESSTEAFF
>NA|TRBV7-9|TRBJ2-7|NA|14
TGTGCCAGCAGCTTAGCGCATGTCAGCGGGGAGCAGTACTTC
CASSLAHVSGEQYF
>NA|TRBV2|TRBJ1-6|NA|15
TGTGCCAGCAGTGACGGGGACAAATATAATTCACCCCTCCACTTT
CASSDGDKYNSPLHF
>TRBD1|TRBV29-1|TRBJ1-1|NA|14
TGCAGCGTACAGGAGGACAGGGTTTACACTGAAGCTTTCTTT
CSVQEDRVYTEAFF
>NA|TRBV5-6|TRBJ2-7|NA|11
TGTGCCAGCAGCTGGGGGCGCGAGCAGTACTTC
CASSWGREQYF
>NA|TRBV29-1|TRBJ1-1|NA|14
TGCAGCGTTGATGAGGGTTTAATGAACACTGAAGCTTTCTTT
CSVDEGLMNTEAFF
>NA|TRBV6-5|TRBJ2-7|NA|13
TGTGCCAGCAGCAGGCGACAGTTCTACGAGCAGTACTTC
CASSRRQFYEQYF
>NA|TRBV5-1|TRBJ1-6|NA|19
TGCGCCAGCAGCTTTCGCCCCCCTTCCAGGGATGCCTATAATTCACCCCTCCACTTT
CASSFRPPSRDAYNSPLHF
>TRBD2|TRBV6-2/TRBV6-3|TRBJ2-3|NA|14
TGTGCCAGCAGTCGGGGGGGCGCCACAGATACGCAGTATTTT
CASSRGGATDTQYF
>NA|TRBV2|TRBJ1-1|NA|11
TGTGCCAGCGCCGAGGACACTGAAGCTTTCTTT
CASAEDTEAFF
>TRBD2|TRBV7-6|TRBJ2-7|NA|16
TGTGCCAGCAGCTTAGCCGGGACTAGCGGGTCTGGGGAGCAGTACTTC
CASSLAGTSGSGEQYF
>TRBD2|TRBV7-9|TRBJ2-7|NA|15
TGTGCCAGCAGCGGCCCCGGGACTAGCGGGAGCGAGCAGTACTTC
CASSGPGTSGSEQYF
>NA|TRBV11-2|TRBJ2-3|NA|15
TGTGCCAGCAGCATTCGGACAGCCCAGACAGATACGCAGTATTTT
CASSIRTAQTDTQYF
>TRBD1|TRBV19|TRBJ2-3|NA|12
TGTGCCAGTAGAACAGGGGCAGATACGCAGTATTTT
CASRTGADTQYF
>NA|TRBV5-1|TRBJ2-1|few|16
TGCGCCAGCAGCGTGGACTATCCTAGCTCCTACAATGAGCAGTTCTTC
CASSVDYPSSYNEQFF
>NA|TRBV5-1|TRBJ2-3|NA|15
TGCGCCAGCAGCTTGGTCGGAGGGAGCACAGATACGCAGTATTTT
CASSLVGGSTDTQYF
>NA|TRBV6-6|TRBJ2-3|few|12
TGTGCCAGCAGTTCGACTTGGGATACGCAGTATTTT
CASSSTWDTQYF
>TRBD1|TRBV11-2|TRBJ1-6|NA|15
TGTGCCAGCAGCTTGGGACAGGGGAAAAACTCACCCCTCCACTTT
CASSLGQGKNSPLHF
>NA|TRBV21-1|TRBJ2-7|NA|14
TGTGCCTTTTCATTAGCGGGGATCTCCTACGAGCAGTACTTC
CAFSLAGISYEQYF
>TRBD2|TRBV9|TRBJ2-1|NA|16
TGTGCCAGCAGCGTAGGGGGGACTAGCGGGAGTAATGAGCAGTTCTTC
CASSVGGTSGSNEQFF
>TRBD2|TRBV7-9|TRBJ2-1|NA|13
TGTGCCAGCAGCCCAGGACTAGTTGATGAGCAGTTCTTC
CASSPGLVDEQFF
>NA|TRBV18|TRBJ1-1|few|12
TGTGCCAGCCGAACATTGAACACTGAAGCTTTCTTT
CASRTLNTEAFF
>TRBD2|TRBV3-1/TRBV3-2|TRBJ2-5|NA|16
TGTGCCAGCAGCCAAGGTGAGACTAGCCTAGAAGAGACCCAGTACTTC
CASSQGETSLEETQYF
>NA|TRBV7-2|TRBJ2-7|NA|15
TGTGCCAGCAGCTTAGGGTCTAGCACAGTCTACGAGCAGTACTTC
CASSLGSSTVYEQYF
>NA|TRBV7-2|TRBJ2-3|NA|16
TGTGCCAGCAGCGTCGGAGCGGCTTCTAGCACAGATACGCAGTATTTT
CASSVGAASSTDTQYF
>NA|TRBV6-6|TRBJ2-1|NA|12
TGTGCCAGCATGTCCGGGGATACTGAGCAGTTCTTC
CASMSGDTEQFF
>NA|TRBV19|TRBJ1-5|NA|17
TGTGCCAGTAGTGCGGACAGTATCTCATCTAGCAATCAGCCCCAGCATTTT
CASSADSISSSNQPQHF
>NA|TRBV7-2|TRBJ2-7|NA|13
TGTGCCAGCAGCCTTAGCGGATCCTACGAGCAGTACTTC
CASSLSGSYEQYF
>TRBD1|TRBV30|TRBJ1-5|NA|14
TGTGCCTGGGGACATGGACAGGGGCATCAGCCCCAGCATTTT
CAWGHGQGHQPQHF
>NA|TRBV18|TRBJ1-2|NA|14
TGTGCCAGCTCACCAGGGGCCCAAAGCTATGGCTACACCTTC
CASSPGAQSYGYTF
>NA|TRBV3-1/TRBV3-2|TRBJ2-7|NA|16
TGTGCCAGCAGCCAAGATCTGCGCACAGGGTCCTACGAGCAGTACTTC
CASSQDLRTGSYEQYF
>TRBD1|TRBV25-1|TRBJ1-2|once|15
TGTGCCAGCAGTGGGGGGACAGGGGTCCTTCCTGGCTACACCTTC
CASSGGTGVLPGYTF
>TRBD2|TRBV9|TRBJ2-2|NA|16
TGTGCCAGCAGCCCTACTAGCGGGGGCAGGAGCGGGGAGCTGTTTTTT
CASSPTSGGRSGELFF
>NA|TRBV7-2|TRBJ2-7|NA|15
TGTGCCAGCAGCTTAGACCCCTTCGGCTCCTACGAGCAGTACTTC
CASSLDPFGSYEQYF
>TRBD2|TRBV13|TRBJ2-5|NA|15
TGTGCCAGCAGCAACGCCGGGACTAGCTCTGAGACCCAGTACTTC
CASSNAGTSSETQYF
>NA|TRBV2|TRBJ2-2|few|15
TGTGCCAGTAAAACCGAAAGCACGAACACCGGGGAGCTGTTTTTT
CASKTESTNTGELFF
>TRBD2|TRBV6-2/TRBV6-3|TRBJ2-7|once|18
TGTGCCAGCAGTTACTCCGTAGCGGGAGGTTATGACTCCTACGAGCAGTACTTC
CASSYSVAGGYDSYEQYF
>TRBD1|TRBV4-1|TRBJ1-6|NA|15
TGCGCCAGCAGCCACGGACAGGGCTATAATTCACCCCTCCACTTT
CASSHGQGYNSPLHF
>TRBD1|TRBV9|TRBJ1-1|NA|14
TGTGCCAGCAGCCTAGGGACAGCGAACACTGAAGCTTTCTTT
CASSLGTANTEAFF
>NA|TRBV18|TRBJ1-2|NA|17
TGTGCCAGCTCACCAGCTCAAACAGGGATAATGATGTATGGCTACACCTTC
CASSPAQTGIMMYGYTF
>TRBD2|TRBV3-1/TRBV3-2|TRBJ2-7|few|14
TGTGCCAGCAGCCCTATGGCGGGAGTCTACGAGCAGTACTTC
CASSPMAGVYEQYF
>TRBD2|TRBV7-9|TRBJ2-1|NA|18
TGTGCCAGCAGCTTCACCGGGACTAGCGGGGGGGTATACAATGAGCAGTTCTTC
CASSFTGTSGGVYNEQFF
>NA|TRBV4-3|TRBJ1-2|NA|14
TGCGCCAGCAGCCAAGATTCAATGAACTATGGCTACACCTTC
CASSQDSMNYGYTF